This T cell receptor (beta chain) was retrieved from a study of T cells in localized non-small cell lung cancer. Whole-study findings and limits: In adjacent lung appeared a median about 58 of the top 100 tumor clones. The study found T cell clonality highest in uninvolved adjacent lung, above tumor.

This clone appeared a single time. Its antigen remains unidentified. The CDR3 contains 12 residues. Trimming left V 3 bases short and J 1 base short, with 3 bases between. Germline CDR1 reads MDHEN; CDR2 reads SYDVKM. TCRdb's copy holds only in-frame clones and misses some; the assay was immunoSEQ multiplex PCR. The table has around 25,000 clones, 80% to 95% seen once. V is TRBV28 and J is TRBJ1-2; D is unclear. This clonotype was sampled from a woman aged 35 to 69 with stage I lung adenocarcinoma. The sample here was peripheral blood, taken before any cancer treatment. CDR3 region: CASSFDNYGYTF. Written as DNA, the CDR3 is TGTGCCAGCAGTTTTGATAACTATGGCTACACCTTC.